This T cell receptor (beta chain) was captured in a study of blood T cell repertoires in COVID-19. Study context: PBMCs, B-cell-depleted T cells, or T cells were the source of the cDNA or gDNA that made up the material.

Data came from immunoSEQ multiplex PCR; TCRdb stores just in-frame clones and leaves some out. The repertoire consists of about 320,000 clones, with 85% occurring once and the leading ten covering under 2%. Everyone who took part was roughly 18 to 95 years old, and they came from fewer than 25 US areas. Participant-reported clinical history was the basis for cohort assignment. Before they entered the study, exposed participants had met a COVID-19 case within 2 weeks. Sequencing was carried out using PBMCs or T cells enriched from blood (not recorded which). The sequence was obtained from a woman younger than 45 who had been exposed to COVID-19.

This chain's CDR3 is CASSPGLGTGELFF. The CDR3 region has the DNA TGTGCCAGCAGCCCCGGACTAGGGACCGGGGAGCTGTTTTTT. The V call is TRBV7-2, the J call TRBJ2-2, with TRBD2 matching over 7 bases. Germline values: CDR1 SGHTA, CDR2 FQGNSA. V shed 5 bases, J shed 5 bases, and the junction held 5 bases outside the gene matches. The CDR3 has 14 amino acids. The variable domain in full, with the rest retrieved from reference TRBV7-2 and TRBJ2-2, is GAGVSQSPSNKVTEKGKDVELRCDPISGHTALYWYRQSLGQGLEFLIYFQGNSAPDKSGLPSDRFSAERTGGSVSTLTIQRTQQEDSAVYLCASSPGLGTGELFFGEGSRLTVL.